The clone carrying this TCR beta chain was detected only a few times. Trimming removed 0 bases at V and 8 bases at J, with 12 bases between. Germline-derived CDR1 and CDR2 are SGHRS and YFSETQ. This CDR3 contains 14 residues. The sample originates from a study of Graves' ophthalmopathy and Graves' hyperthyroidism. RNA transcripts served as template for amplifying TCR beta CDR3 sequences. Scientists carried out first-round RT-PCR using HTBI primers and then a second-round multiplex PCR. TCRdb analysed the multiplex PCR reads with MiXCR anew, one entry per CDR3 protein. The table lists roughly 500,000 distinct CDR3 sequences, approximately 14% of them singletons.

This receptor was obtained from a woman under 40 with Graves' ophthalmopathy. The chain recombines TRBV5-1 with TRBJ1-5; tentatively, D is TRBD1 (6 bases). The source material was blood. The DNA of the CDR3 is TGCGCCAGCAGCTTGGGCGGGGGGCGAGAGCCCCAGCATTTT. This gives the protein CASSLGGGREPQHF.